Listed here are 9 T cell receptor beta chains from one sample, sequenced in a study of blood T cell repertoires in COVID-19. Generated by immunoSEQ multiplex PCR, the TCRdb table keeps only in-frame clones and is missing some. The table lists 200,000 to 250,000 clones, 90% to 95% of them singletons. Material for sequencing was peripheral blood. These TCRs come from a man between 60 and 75 years old with COVID-19, enrolled during active disease.

V gene TRBV9 combines with J gene TRBJ1-2, with 7 bases identical to TRBD1. Looked up from germline, CDR1 is SGDLS and CDR2 is YYNGEE. The CDR3 runs 15 residues. The V gene end was trimmed by 0 bases and the J gene end by 0 bases; junction bases not matched to a gene: 2. The CDR3 region has the DNA TGTGCCAGCAGCGTAGAGGGGGCGCCTAACTATGGCTACACCTTC. This sequence encodes CASSVEGAPNYGYTF. The whole variable domain, filled in from reference TRBV9 and TRBJ1-2, reads DSGVTQTPKHLITATGQRVTLRCSPRSGDLSVYWYQQSLDQGLQFLIQYYNGEERAKGNILERFSAQQFPDLHSELNLSSLELGDSALYFCASSVEGAPNYGYTFGSGTRLTVV.

The chain joins TRBV9 to TRBJ2-2; 13 nucleotides match TRBD2. V lost 4 bases to trimming and J lost 6 bases; unmatched junction nucleotides: 3. Germline V CDR1 and CDR2: SGDLS, YYNGEE. CDR3 size: 15 residues. The CDR3 sequence is CASSWTSGGSGELFF. CDR3 DNA: TGTGCCAGCAGCTGGACTAGCGGGGGTTCCGGGGAGCTGTTTTTT.

The V and J genes are TRBV7-9 and TRBJ2-5, with D tentatively TRBD2 (5 bases). Germline values: CDR1 SEHNR, CDR2 FQNEAQ (reference sequence). V was clipped by 5 bases and J by 9 bases, with 19 bases between them. The CDR3 totals 14 residues. This CDR3 reads CASSHLREEMAQYF. The CDR3 nucleotides read TGTGCCAGCAGCCATCTCCGGGAAGAGATGGCCCAGTACTTC. Using reference TRBV7-9 and TRBJ2-5 for the parts outside the CDR3, the full variable domain is DTGVSQNPRHKITKRGQNVTFRCDPISEHNRLYWYRQTLGQGPEFLTYFQNEAQLEKSRLLSDRFSAERPKGSFSTLEIQRTEQGDSAMYLCASSHLREEMAQYFGPGTRLLVL.

The chain links TRBV5-1 to TRBJ2-5; no clear D. The CDR3 is 15 residues long. CDR1 SGHRS and CDR2 YFSETQ come from the germline V gene. Trimming cost V 1 base and J 1 base, with 11 bases left between them. The CDR3 DNA reads as TGCGCCAGCAGCTTGTACCCCGGGTCCCAAGAGACCCAGTACTTC. Translating gives CASSLYPGSQETQYF.

The J gene is TRBJ1-2, the V gene TRBV30; 7 bases are shared with TRBD1. Germline V gene lookup returns CDR1 GTSNPN and CDR2 SVGIG (reference sequence). Trimming took 4 bases from V and 6 from J; bases not matched to a gene: 8. The CDR3 contains 13 residues. The CDR3 nucleotides read TGTGCCTGGAACCGTCAGGGGGTGGATGGCTACACCTTC. Protein sequence: CAWNRQGVDGYTF.

The chain uses TRBV7-8 and TRBJ2-5; 7 bases align to TRBD1. The CDR3 runs 14 residues. CDR1 is SGHVS, CDR2 FQNEAQ, per germline. Trimming removed 5 bases from V and 5 bases from J; junction bases left unmatched: 8. Here the CDR3 DNA reads TGTGCCAGCAGCAGACAGGGCATCTGGGAGACCCAGTACTTC. Protein: CASSRQGIWETQYF. Full variable domain (missing parts from reference TRBV7-8 and TRBJ2-5): GAGVSQSPRYKVAKRGQDVALRCDPISGHVSLFWYQQALGQGPEFLTYFQNEAQLDKSGLPSDRFFAERPEGSVSTLKIQRTQQEDSAVYLCASSRQGIWETQYFGPGTRLLVL.

In this sample, this clone turned up once. This chain connects TRBV5-1 to TRBJ1-1, with D uncertain. CDR1 and CDR2 (germline): SGHRS, YFSETQ. V dropped 10 bases and J dropped 0 bases, with 10 bases sitting between them. This CDR3 is built from 12 residues. DNA of the CDR3: TGCGCCTCAAAAAAAATGAACACTGAAGCTTTCTTT. Translated, it gives CASKKMNTEAFF.

The chain joins TRBV18 to TRBJ2-1, with D perhaps TRBD1 (5 bases). The V gene's germline CDR1 is KGHSH and CDR2 LQKENI. The CDR3 loop spans 16 amino acids. V dropped 0 bases and J dropped 7 bases, with 16 bases sitting between them. The CDR3: CASSPPLLGQKNEQFF. The CDR3 DNA reads as TGTGCCAGCTCACCACCGTTGCTAGGACAAAAGAATGAGCAGTTCTTC. The entire variable domain, with the rest obtained from reference TRBV18 and TRBJ2-1, is as follows: NAGVMQNPRHLVRRRGQEARLRCSPMKGHSHVYWYRQLPEEGLKFMVYLQKENIIDESGMPKERFSAEFPKEGPSILRIQQVVRGDSAAYFCASSPPLLGQKNEQFFGPGTRLTVL.

The V call is TRBV5-6, the J call TRBJ2-1, with D possibly being TRBD2 (6 bases). V shed 4 bases and J shed 6 bases, with 17 bases lying between them. Germline loops: CDR1 SGHDT, CDR2 YYEEEE. The CDR3 runs to 15 residues. The CDR3 nucleotides read TGTGCCAGCAGCCCGGGAGACCTGCTGCTCAATGAGCAGTTCTTC. Its translation is CASSPGDLLLNEQFF.